Listed below are T cell receptor beta chains from one sample, sequenced in a study of T cell changes during pregnancy in multiple sclerosis. The method was immunoSEQ multiplex PCR; TCRdb's version includes in-frame clones alone and lacks a portion of them. The sample has more than 70,000 clones, 91% seen once. Sequences were derived from peripheral blood, sampled after pregnancy. These receptors all stem from a female donor in good health, enrolled as a control in a pregnancy study. CDR3s leave out the opening cysteine and the closing phenylalanine or tryptophan. Where a row states a size, it is once, few, many or the class of an expanded clone; other rows omit it.

V	size	J	CDR3
TRBV4-2	NA	TRBJ2-2	ASSPNSGGGPGELF
TRBV7-2	NA	TRBJ2-3	ASSLWAVFSTDTQY
TRBV25-1	NA	TRBJ2-5	ASTEREREQETQY
TRBV19	few	TRBJ1-1	ASSIAHRGTEAF
TRBV28	NA	TRBJ2-5	ASGGPALETQY
TRBV4-3	NA	TRBJ1-2	ASSQDYSDYGYT
TRBV4-1	NA	TRBJ1-3	ASSQDFASWGNTIY
TRBV7-9	NA	TRBJ1-1	ASNQQGFTEAF
TRBV7-9	once	TRBJ2-5	ASSLGESHQETQY
TRBV5-4	NA	TRBJ1-2	ASSLGITGTGVRGYT
TRBV27	NA	TRBJ1-1	ASSLQQGREAF
TRBV7-2	NA	TRBJ2-1	ASSLGRAYNEQF
TRBV5-5	NA	TRBJ1-2	ASSYYRGSGGYT
TRBV7-8	NA	TRBJ2-2	ASSLGTGNTGELF
TRBV5-6	NA	TRBJ2-3	ASIDRGSRTDTQY
TRBV4-2	NA	TRBJ2-3	ASSPASSGGVDTQY